The clone carrying this T cell receptor beta chain was picked up many times. Its antigen is unidentified. This sample is drawn from a study of tumor-infiltrating lymphocytes in primary liver carcinoma. Study findings and constraints: Compared with blood, tumor repertoires held significantly more in their top 250 clones.

TCR beta cDNA was made from 450 to 500 ng total RNA with a constant-region primer. The TCR beta library was amplified through three nested multiplex PCR rounds in a modified ARM-PCR procedure. In the first two PCR rounds, TRBV1-TRBV30 forward primers were paired with a C-beta reverse primer, and each round lasted about 9 cycles. TCRdb itself ran the multiplex PCR reads through MiXCR, one entry per CDR3 protein. The sample has approximately 110,000 distinct CDR3 sequences; 64% are singletons. The tissue used was unsorted bulk material of 20-30 mg. RNA and DNA were co-extracted from it with the AllPrep DNA/RNA mini kit. The CDR3 runs to 16 residues. Trimming cost V 4 bases and J 9 bases, with 22 bases left between them. The germline V gene has CDR1 MNHNY and CDR2 SVGAGI (reference sequence).

This receptor was obtained from a woman between 55 and 75 years old with primary liver carcinoma and hepatitis B virus infection. The specimen sequenced was liver tumor tissue from sampling region 3. Indicated subset: tumor region T3, left-lateral pole. This chain uses TRBV6-6 with TRBJ2-1; tentative D call: TRBD1 (6 bases). CDR3 coding DNA: TGTGCCAGCAGTTCCCATGGGACACGGCTGGGCTCTGAGCAGTTCTTC. It yields the protein CASSSHGTRLGSEQFF.